This T cell receptor (beta chain) was identified in a study of T cells after yellow fever vaccination. Points from the study as a whole: Repertoires obtained by FACS sorting could include abundant clonotypes that entered as contaminants from the bulk population. Weaker overall, the secondary response nonetheless peaked faster (day 5 versus 15).

In TCRdb, the 5' RACE reads were re-called with MiXCR into one record per CDR3 protein. The sample holds about 320,000 distinct CDR3 sequences, over 3.5% seen once. Trimming at V came to 1 base and at J to 10 bases, leaving 16 bases not matched to a gene. The CDR3 is 17 amino acids. Germline V gene lookup returns CDR1 LGHNA and CDR2 YSLEER. The table lists this clonotype with a few counts. What it binds is unknown. This TCR was sampled from a man younger than 35 who received the YFV17D yellow fever vaccine. This material consisted of PBMCs, taken 15 days after the yellow fever booster vaccination. The chain combines TRBV4-3 with TRBJ2-1, with 7 positions matching TRBD1. CDR3 sequence: CASSQVYSQGVKQEQFF. CDR3 DNA sequence: TGCGCCAGCAGCCAAGTTTATTCGCAGGGGGTAAAGCAGGAGCAGTTCTTC.